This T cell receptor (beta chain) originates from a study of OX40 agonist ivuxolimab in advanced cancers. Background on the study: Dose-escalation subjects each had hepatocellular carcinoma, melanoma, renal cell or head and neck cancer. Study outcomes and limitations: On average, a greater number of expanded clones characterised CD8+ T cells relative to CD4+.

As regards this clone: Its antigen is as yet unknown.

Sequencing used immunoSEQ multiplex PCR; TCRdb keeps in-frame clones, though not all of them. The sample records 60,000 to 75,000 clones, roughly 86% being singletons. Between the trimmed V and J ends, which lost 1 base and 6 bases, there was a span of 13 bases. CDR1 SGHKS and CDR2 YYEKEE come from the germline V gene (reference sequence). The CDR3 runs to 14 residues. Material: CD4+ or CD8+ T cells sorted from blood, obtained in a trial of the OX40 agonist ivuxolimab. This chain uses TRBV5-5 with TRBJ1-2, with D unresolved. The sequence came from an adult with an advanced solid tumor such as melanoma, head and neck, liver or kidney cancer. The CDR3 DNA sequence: TGTGCCAGCAGCTTGAATCGGAAGGAGGATGGCTACACCTTC. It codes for CASSLNRKEDGYTF.